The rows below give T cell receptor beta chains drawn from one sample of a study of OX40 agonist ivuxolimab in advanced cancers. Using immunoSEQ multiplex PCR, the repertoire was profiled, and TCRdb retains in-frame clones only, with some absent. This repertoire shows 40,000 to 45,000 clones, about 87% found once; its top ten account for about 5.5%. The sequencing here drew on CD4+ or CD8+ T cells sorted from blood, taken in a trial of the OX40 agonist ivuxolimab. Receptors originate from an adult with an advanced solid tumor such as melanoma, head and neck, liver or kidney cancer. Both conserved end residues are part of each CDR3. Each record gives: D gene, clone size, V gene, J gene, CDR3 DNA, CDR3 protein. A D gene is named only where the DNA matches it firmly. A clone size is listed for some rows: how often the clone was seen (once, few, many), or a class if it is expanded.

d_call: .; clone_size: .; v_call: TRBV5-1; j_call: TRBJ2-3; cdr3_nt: TGCGCCAGCAGCTTGGCAACGGGGGAAAGGGCAGATACGCAGTATTTT; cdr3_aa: CASSLATGERADTQYF
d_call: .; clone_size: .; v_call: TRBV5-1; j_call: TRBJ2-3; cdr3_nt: TGCGCCAGCAGCCCAGATAACGGAGATACGCAGTATTTT; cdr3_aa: CASSPDNGDTQYF
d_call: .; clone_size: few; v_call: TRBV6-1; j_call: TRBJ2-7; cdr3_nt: TGTGCCACTTGGGGGGCCTACGAGCAGTACTTC; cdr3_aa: CATWGAYEQYF
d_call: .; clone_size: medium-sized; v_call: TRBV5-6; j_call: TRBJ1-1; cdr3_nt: TGTGCCAGGACGGACACGAACACTGAAGCTTTCTTT; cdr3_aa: CARTDTNTEAFF
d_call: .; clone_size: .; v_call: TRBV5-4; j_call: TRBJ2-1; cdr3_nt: TGTGCCAGCAGCTTGAATCACAATGAGCAGTTCTTC; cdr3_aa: CASSLNHNEQFF
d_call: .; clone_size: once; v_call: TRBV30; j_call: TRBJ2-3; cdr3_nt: TGTGCCTGGAGTGTTAGTAGCCCCAGTGGGACGCAGTATTTT; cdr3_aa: CAWSVSSPSGTQYF
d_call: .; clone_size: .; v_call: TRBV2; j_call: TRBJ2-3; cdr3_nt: TGTGCCAGCAGTGGCGCAAGAGCAGATACGCAGTATTTT; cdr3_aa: CASSGARADTQYF
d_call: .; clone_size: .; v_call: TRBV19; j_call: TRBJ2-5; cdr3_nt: TGTGCCAGTAGTCTTCTCCCGGGACCCTCACCCCAAGAGACCCAGTACTTC; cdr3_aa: CASSLLPGPSPQETQYF
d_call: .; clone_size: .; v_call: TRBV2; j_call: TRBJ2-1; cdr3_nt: TGTGCCAGCAGGTTTCGGGTTAGCTCCAATGAGCAGTTCTTC; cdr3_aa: CASRFRVSSNEQFF
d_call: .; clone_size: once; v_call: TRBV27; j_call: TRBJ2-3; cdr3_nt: TGTGCCAGCAGTTTATATCACACAGATACGCAGTATTTT; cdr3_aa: CASSLYHTDTQYF
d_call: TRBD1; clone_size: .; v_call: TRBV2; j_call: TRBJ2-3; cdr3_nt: TGTGCCAGCAGCTTCCCTGCCGGGACAGGGGACACAGATACGCAGTATTTT; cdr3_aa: CASSFPAGTGDTDTQYF
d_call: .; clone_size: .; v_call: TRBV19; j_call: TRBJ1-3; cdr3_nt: TGTGCCAGTAGTCCAGGACGGACGAGCTCTGGAAACACCATATATTTT; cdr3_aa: CASSPGRTSSGNTIYF
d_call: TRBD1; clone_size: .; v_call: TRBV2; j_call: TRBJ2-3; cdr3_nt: TGTGCCAGCAGTTCAGGACAGGGGACGCACACAGATACGCAGTATTTT; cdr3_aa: CASSSGQGTHTDTQYF
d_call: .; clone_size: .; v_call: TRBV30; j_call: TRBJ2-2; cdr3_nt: TGTGCCTGGAGCAGAGATAACACCGGGGAGCTGTTTTTT; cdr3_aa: CAWSRDNTGELFF
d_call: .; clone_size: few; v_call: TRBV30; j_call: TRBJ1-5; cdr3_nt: TGTGCCTGGAGCAGGGGAAGCAATCAGCCCCAGCATTTT; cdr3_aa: CAWSRGSNQPQHF
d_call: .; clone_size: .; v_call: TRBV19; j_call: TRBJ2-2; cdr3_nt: TGTGCCAGTAATTTCATTCAGGGGCCCGGGGGCGGGGAGCTGTTTTTT; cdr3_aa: CASNFIQGPGGGELFF
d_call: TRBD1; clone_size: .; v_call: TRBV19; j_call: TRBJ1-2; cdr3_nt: TGTGCCAGTACCAACGACAGGGGGCGTTCCTATGGCTACACCTTC; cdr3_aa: CASTNDRGRSYGYTF
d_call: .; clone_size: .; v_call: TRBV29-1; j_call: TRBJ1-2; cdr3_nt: TGCAGCGTTGAAGAGGGCGGCTACACCTTC; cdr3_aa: CSVEEGGYTF
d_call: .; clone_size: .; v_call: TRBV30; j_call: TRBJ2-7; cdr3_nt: .; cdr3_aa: CAWSVGLGTPYF
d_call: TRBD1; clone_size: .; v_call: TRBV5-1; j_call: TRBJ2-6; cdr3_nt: TGCGCCAGCAGCTTCTACGGACAGGGAACAGGGGCCAACGTCCTGACTTTC; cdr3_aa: CASSFYGQGTGANVLTF
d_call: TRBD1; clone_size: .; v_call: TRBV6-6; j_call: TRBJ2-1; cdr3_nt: TGTGCCAGCAGTGCCCCCGGGACAGGGGTCAATGAGCAGTTCTTC; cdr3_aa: CASSAPGTGVNEQFF
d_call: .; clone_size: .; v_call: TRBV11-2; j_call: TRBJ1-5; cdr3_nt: TGTGCCAGCAGCTTAGCAGGCAGGGTGGGCCAGCCCCAGCATTTT; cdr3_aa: CASSLAGRVGQPQHF
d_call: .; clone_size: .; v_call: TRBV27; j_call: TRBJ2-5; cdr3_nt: TGTGCCAGTGGTTGGCGTGAGACCCAGTACTTC; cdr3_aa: CASGWRETQYF
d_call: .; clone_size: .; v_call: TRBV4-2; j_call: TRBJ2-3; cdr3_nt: TGTGCCAGCAGCCAAGAGTGGGATAGCGGTGGGGGCACAGATACGCAGTATTTT; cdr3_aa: CASSQEWDSGGGTDTQYF
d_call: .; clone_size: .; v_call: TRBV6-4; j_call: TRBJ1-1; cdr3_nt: TGTGCCAGCAGCTCAGGGCCGAACACTGAAGCTTTCTTT; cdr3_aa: CASSSGPNTEAFF
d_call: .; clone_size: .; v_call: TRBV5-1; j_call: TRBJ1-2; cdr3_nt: TGCGCCAGCAGCTTGGATGGCAGGGCACAAAGAGGTAGCTATGGCTACACCTTC; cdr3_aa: CASSLDGRAQRGSYGYTF
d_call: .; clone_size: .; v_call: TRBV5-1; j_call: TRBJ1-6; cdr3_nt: TGCGCCAGCAGCTTGGCAGATCTCTATAATTCACCCCTCCACTTT; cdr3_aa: CASSLADLYNSPLHF
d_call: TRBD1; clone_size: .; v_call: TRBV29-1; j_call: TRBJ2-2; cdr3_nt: TGCAGCGTTAGGACAGGGACGACGAACACCGGGGAGCTGTTTTTT; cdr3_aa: CSVRTGTTNTGELFF
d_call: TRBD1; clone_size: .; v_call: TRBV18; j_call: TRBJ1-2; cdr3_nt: TGTGCCAGCTCATCTGACAGGGGGCCGTATGGCTACACCTTC; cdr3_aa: CASSSDRGPYGYTF
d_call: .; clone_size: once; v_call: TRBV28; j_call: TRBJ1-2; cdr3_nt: TGTGCCAGCAGTTTTCGCGCAGGGGCGCTTGGCTACACCTTC; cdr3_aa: CASSFRAGALGYTF
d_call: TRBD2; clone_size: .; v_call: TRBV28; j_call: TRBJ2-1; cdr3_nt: TGTGCCTCCTACGGGGGGGGCTCCTACAATGAGCAGTTCTTC; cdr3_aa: CASYGGGSYNEQFF
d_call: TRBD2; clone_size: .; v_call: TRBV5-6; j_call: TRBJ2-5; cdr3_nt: TGTGCCAGCAGTCGAGGGGGTAGCGGGAGGGCGGTTGAGACCCAGTACTTC; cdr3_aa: CASSRGGSGRAVETQYF
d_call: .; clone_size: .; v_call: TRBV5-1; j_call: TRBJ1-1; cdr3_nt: TGCGCCAGCAGCTTGGAAGTCAGTCAAAACACTGAAGCTTTCTTT; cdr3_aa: CASSLEVSQNTEAFF
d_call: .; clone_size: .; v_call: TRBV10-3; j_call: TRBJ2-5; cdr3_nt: TGTGCCATCAGTGAGTCGGGAGAGACCCAGTACTTC; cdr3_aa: CAISESGETQYF
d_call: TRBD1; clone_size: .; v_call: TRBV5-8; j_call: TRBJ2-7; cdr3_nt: TGTGCCAGCAGCTCACTACCGGGACAGGGCTCCTACGAGCAGTACTTC; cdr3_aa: CASSSLPGQGSYEQYF
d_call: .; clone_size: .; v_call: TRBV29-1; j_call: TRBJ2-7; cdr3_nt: TGCAGCGTAAGGATTTCCTACGAGCAGTACTTC; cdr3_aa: CSVRISYEQYF
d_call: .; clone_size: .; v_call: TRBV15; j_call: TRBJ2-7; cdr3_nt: TGTGCCACCAGCAGAGATAATGAGGGTCGCTACGAGCAGTACTTC; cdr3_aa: CATSRDNEGRYEQYF
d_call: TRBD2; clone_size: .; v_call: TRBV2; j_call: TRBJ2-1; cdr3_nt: TGTGCCAGCAGCAGGCTAGCGGTTGAGCAGTTCTTC; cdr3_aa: CASSRLAVEQFF
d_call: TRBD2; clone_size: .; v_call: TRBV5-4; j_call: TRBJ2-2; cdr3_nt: TGTGCCAGCAGCCCACTAGCGGGATGGAGGACCGGGGAGCTGTTTTTT; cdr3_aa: CASSPLAGWRTGELFF
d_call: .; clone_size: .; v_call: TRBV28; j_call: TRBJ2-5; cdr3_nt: TGTGCCAGCAGCCTGGAGGAGACCCAGTACTTC; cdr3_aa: CASSLEETQYF
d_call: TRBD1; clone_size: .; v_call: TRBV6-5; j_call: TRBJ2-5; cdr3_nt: TGTGCCAGCAGTACTCGGACAGGGGGCTCGAGGGAGCAGTACTTC; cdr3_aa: CASSTRTGGSREQYF
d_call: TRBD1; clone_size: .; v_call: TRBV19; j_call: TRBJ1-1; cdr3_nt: TGTGCCAGTACCTCGGACAGGGGGGGGACTGAAGCTTTCTTT; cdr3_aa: CASTSDRGGTEAFF
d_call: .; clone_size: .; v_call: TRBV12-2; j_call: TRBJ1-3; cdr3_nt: TGTGCAAGTCGCTTACCCCGGGACAGGTGCACCAGCTCTGGAAACACCATATATTTT; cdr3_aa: CASRLPRDRCTSSGNTIYF
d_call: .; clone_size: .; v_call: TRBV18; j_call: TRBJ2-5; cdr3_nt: TGTGCCAGCTCACGCCAGAGACAGAAAGAGACCCAGTACTTC; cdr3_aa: CASSRQRQKETQYF
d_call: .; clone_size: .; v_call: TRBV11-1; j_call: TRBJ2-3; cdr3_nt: TGTGCCAGCAGCCCCCGTTGGGAGACAGATACGCAGTATTTT; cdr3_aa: CASSPRWETDTQYF
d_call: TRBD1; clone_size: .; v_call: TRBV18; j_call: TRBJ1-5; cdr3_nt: TGTGCCAGCTCACCAAAACAGGGGTCCAATCAGCCCCAGCATTTT; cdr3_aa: CASSPKQGSNQPQHF
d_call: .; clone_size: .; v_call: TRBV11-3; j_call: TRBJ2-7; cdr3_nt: TGTGCCAGCAGCCGAGGGGGGAACTCCTACGAGCAGTACTTC; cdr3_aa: CASSRGGNSYEQYF
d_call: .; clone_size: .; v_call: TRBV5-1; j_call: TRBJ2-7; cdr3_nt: TGCGCCAGCAGCTCAGAGGTCGACTACGAGCAGTACTTC; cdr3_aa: CASSSEVDYEQYF
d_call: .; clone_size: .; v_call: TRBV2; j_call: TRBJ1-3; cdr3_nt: TGTGCCAACAAACAGGACTCTGGAAACACCATATATTTT; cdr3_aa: CANKQDSGNTIYF
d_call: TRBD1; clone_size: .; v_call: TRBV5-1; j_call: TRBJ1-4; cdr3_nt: TGCGCCAGCAGCTTGGACACAGGGGCAAATGAAAAACTGTTTTTT; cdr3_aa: CASSLDTGANEKLFF
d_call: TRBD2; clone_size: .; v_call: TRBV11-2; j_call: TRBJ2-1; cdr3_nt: TGTGCCAGCAGCTTATATCAACGGGGGGATTCCCAGTTCTTC; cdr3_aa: CASSLYQRGDSQFF
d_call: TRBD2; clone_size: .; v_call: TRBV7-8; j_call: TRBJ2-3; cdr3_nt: TGTGCCAGCAGCTCCTGGACTAGCGGGAGCACAGATACGCAGTATTTT; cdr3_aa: CASSSWTSGSTDTQYF
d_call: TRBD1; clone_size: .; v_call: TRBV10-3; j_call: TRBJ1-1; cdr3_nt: TGTGCCATCAGGAAGGGGGCGCAGTCTGAAGCTTTCTTT; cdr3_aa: CAIRKGAQSEAFF
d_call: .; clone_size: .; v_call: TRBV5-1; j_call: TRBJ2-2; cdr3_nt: TGCGCCAGCAGTTCCAGTGGGATCGGGGAGCTGTTTTTT; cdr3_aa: CASSSSGIGELFF
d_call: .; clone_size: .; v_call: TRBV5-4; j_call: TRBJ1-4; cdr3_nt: TGTGCCAGCAGCTTGCAGGGTGGGGAAAAACTGTTTTTT; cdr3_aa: CASSLQGGEKLFF
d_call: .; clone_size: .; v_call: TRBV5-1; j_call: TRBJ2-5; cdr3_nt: TGCGCCAGCAGCTTTGGACTCCGGAAAGAGACCCAGTACTTC; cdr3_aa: CASSFGLRKETQYF
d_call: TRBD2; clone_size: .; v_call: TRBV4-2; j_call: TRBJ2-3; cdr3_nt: TGTGCCAGCAGCCAAGAGAGCGGGAGGGTCACAGATACGCAGTATTTT; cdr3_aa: CASSQESGRVTDTQYF